This TCR beta chain comes out of a study of blood T cell repertoires in COVID-19. Across the study: PBMCs, B-cell-depleted T cells, or T cells were the source of the cDNA or gDNA that made up the material.

Assay: immunoSEQ multiplex PCR; the TCRdb copy retains only in-frame clones and omits some. Of approximately 100,000 clones in the sample, about 80% were seen once. Germline V lookup: CDR1 SGHAT, CDR2 FQNNGV. Trimming left V 1 base short and J 6 bases short, with 16 bases between. CDR3 length: 15 amino acids. Sequenced: peripheral blood. The V and J genes are TRBV11-2 and TRBJ2-7; D perhaps matches TRBD1 (5 bases). The sequence derives from a human donor in a cohort sampled during active or convalescent COVID-19. CDR3 in amino acids: CASSLVRAGFPEQYF. Here the CDR3 DNA reads TGTGCCAGCAGCTTAGTTAGGGCAGGGTTTCCCGAGCAGTACTTC. The full variable domain, with the rest looked up from reference TRBV11-2 and TRBJ2-7, is EAGVAQSPRYKIIEKRQSVAFWCNPISGHATLYWYQQILGQGPKLLIQFQNNGVVDDSQLPKDRFSAERLKGVDSTLKIQPAKLEDSAVYLCASSLVRAGFPEQYFGPGTRLTVT.